These T cell receptor beta chains were read from a single sample in a study of T cells in Graves' hyperthyroidism and ophthalmopathy. TCRdb re-called the multiplex PCR reads with MiXCR, one entry per CDR3 protein. The table shows over 250,000 distinct CDR3 sequences, with about a sixth occurring only once. The material sequenced was blood. These receptors all stem from a woman in her sixties with Graves' ophthalmopathy. Both conserved end residues are part of each CDR3. The D gene is left open where the match is weak. Clone sizes are given selectively: once, few, many, or a class where the clone is expanded.

v_gene	abundance	j_gene	d_gene	CDR3nt	CDR3aa
TRBV10-3	many	TRBJ2-4	NA	TGTGCCATCAGGGAACCCGCCCGGGGAAACATTCAGTACTTC	CAIREPARGNIQYF
TRBV10-3	few	TRBJ2-7	NA	TGTGCCATCAGTGAGAACCCGATCGAGCAGTACTTC	CAISENPIEQYF
TRBV28	few	TRBJ2-6	NA	TGTGCCAGCAGGGCCGGGACTGGGAACTCTGGGGCCAACGTCCTGACTTTC	CASRAGTGNSGANVLTF
TRBV27	many	TRBJ1-6	NA	TGTGCCAGCAGCTTAGAGGGCCACAGGGTGAATTCACCCCTCCACTTT	CASSLEGHRVNSPLHF
TRBV19	NA	TRBJ2-7	TRBD2	TGTGCCAGTAGTATCGCCAGCGGGGTAATTCACGAGCAGTACTTC	CASSIASGVIHEQYF
TRBV12-3/TRBV12-4	many	TRBJ2-7	NA	TGTGCCAGCACCACAGGACCCTACGAGCAGTACTTC	CASTTGPYEQYF
TRBV7-2	NA	TRBJ2-3	TRBD1	TGTGCCAGCAGCTTAACAGGGGGCGCGATGGATACGCAGTATTTT	CASSLTGGAMDTQYF
TRBV18	NA	TRBJ2-1	TRBD2	TGTGCCAGCTCACCGACAGCGGGAGAGAACCATGAGCAGTTCTTC	CASSPTAGENHEQFF
TRBV28	many	TRBJ2-1	NA	TGTGCCAGCAGTTCCTACAATGAGCAGTTCTTC	CASSSYNEQFF
TRBV27	many	TRBJ1-1	NA	TGTGCCAGCAGCTCAAATGGCTACCGGACTGAAGCTTTCTTT	CASSSNGYRTEAFF
TRBV6-1	few	TRBJ2-7	TRBD1	TGTGCCAGCAGGCCAGGGGGCCCTCTCTACGAGCAGTACTTC	CASRPGGPLYEQYF
TRBV12-3/TRBV12-4	many	TRBJ1-2	NA	TGTGCCAGCACCCCATACCGACACGAGTTGTATGGCTACACCTTC	CASTPYRHELYGYTF
TRBV7-9	NA	TRBJ2-6	NA	TGTGCCAGCAGTTTTGGACACGCTGGGGCCAACGTCCTGACTTTC	CASSFGHAGANVLTF
TRBV29-1	few	TRBJ1-3	NA	TGCAGCGGTTACAGCTCTGGAAACACCATATATTTT	CSGYSSGNTIYF
TRBV20-1	many	TRBJ2-7	NA	TGCAGTGCTAGAGATCGGGGCGGACCGCTCGAGCAGTACTTC	CSARDRGGPLEQYF
TRBV5-1	many	TRBJ2-7	TRBD1	TGCGCCAGCAGCTGGGGCCCACGGCAGGGGGCCTCCGAGCAGTACTTC	CASSWGPRQGASEQYF
TRBV5-1	many	TRBJ1-6	NA	TGCGCCAGCAGCTTGACGGGGGCGTTAAATTCACCCCTCCACTTT	CASSLTGALNSPLHF
TRBV6-2/TRBV6-3	few	TRBJ1-5	NA	TGTGCCAGCAGTTACTCGACAACCAATCAGCCCCAGCATTTT	CASSYSTTNQPQHF
TRBV29-1	few	TRBJ1-1	NA	TGCAGCGTTGATTTGGTTACTGAAGCTTTCTTT	CSVDLVTEAFF
TRBV12-3/TRBV12-4	many	TRBJ2-7	TRBD2	TGTGCCAGCAGCGCCCAACTAGCGGGGGGTGGTGGCGAGCAGTACTTC	CASSAQLAGGGGEQYF
TRBV7-9	NA	TRBJ2-6	NA	TGTGCCAGCAGCCGCTGGGGAGAGAACTCTGGGGCCAACGTCCTGACTTTC	CASSRWGENSGANVLTF
TRBV7-8	many	TRBJ2-5	NA	TGTGCCAGCAGCTCTGCCCGGTGGGGCCTCGATCGTACGGAGACCCAGTACTTC	CASSSARWGLDRTETQYF